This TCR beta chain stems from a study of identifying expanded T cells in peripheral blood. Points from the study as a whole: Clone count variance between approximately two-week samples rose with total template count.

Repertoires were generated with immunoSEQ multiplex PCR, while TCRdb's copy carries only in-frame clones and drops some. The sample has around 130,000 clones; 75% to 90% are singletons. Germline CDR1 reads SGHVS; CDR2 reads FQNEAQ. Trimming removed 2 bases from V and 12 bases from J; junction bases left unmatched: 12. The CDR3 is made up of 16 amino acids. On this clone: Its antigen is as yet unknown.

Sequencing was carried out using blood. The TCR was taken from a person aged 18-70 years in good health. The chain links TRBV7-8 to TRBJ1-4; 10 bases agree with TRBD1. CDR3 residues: CASSLYFGTGAGELFF. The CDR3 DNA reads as TGTGCCAGCAGCTTATATTTCGGGACAGGGGCTGGAGAACTGTTTTTT.